This T cell receptor beta chain was observed in a study of blood T cell repertoires in COVID-19. Sequencing used immunoSEQ multiplex PCR; TCRdb keeps in-frame clones, though not all of them. The sample records tens of thousands of clones, approximately 90% being singletons. CDR1 and CDR2 from the germline V gene are SEHNR and FQNEAQ (reference sequence). The CDR3 has 16 amino acids. The germline V and J ends were trimmed by 5 bases and 0 bases, with 14 bases remaining between them. This clone showed up just a few times. Specimen: PBMCs or T cells enriched from blood (not recorded which). The TCR was taken from a woman between 50 and 59 years old who had recovered from COVID-19. The rearrangement links TRBV7-9 to TRBJ2-1; tentatively, D is TRBD2 (6 bases). The CDR3 protein is CASSPSGTLSYNEQFF. The CDR3 DNA follows: TGTGCCAGCAGCCCCTCTGGGACTCTCTCCTACAATGAGCAGTTCTTC.